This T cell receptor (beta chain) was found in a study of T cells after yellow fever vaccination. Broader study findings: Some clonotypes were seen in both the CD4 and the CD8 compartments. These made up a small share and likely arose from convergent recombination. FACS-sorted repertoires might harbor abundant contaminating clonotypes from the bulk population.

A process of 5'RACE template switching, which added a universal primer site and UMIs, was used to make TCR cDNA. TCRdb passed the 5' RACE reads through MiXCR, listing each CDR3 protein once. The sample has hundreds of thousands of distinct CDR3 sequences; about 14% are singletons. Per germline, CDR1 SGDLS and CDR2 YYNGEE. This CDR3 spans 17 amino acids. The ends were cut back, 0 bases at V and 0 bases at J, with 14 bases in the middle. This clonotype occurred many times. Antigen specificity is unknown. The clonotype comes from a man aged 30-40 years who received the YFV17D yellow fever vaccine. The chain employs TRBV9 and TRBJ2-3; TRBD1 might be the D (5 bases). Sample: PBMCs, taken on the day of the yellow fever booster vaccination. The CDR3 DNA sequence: TGTGCCAGCAGCGTAGAGGGCTCGTGGGGCAGCACAGATACGCAGTATTTT. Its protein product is CASSVEGSWGSTDTQYF.